The clone carrying this TCR beta chain was observed a handful of times. As yet, its antigen is unknown. The data originate from a study of liver allograft versus peripheral blood T cells. Study-wide context: Transplanted livers and recipients' peripheral blood had their T cell receptor repertoires compared.

TCRdb called the reads again in MiXCR, with one record for every CDR3 protein. The sample has about 12,000 distinct CDR3 sequences, roughly 28% seen once. Study-wide points: Liver allograft T cell receptor repertoires were reported to differ from peripheral blood repertoires.

V was shortened by 2 bases and J by 9 bases, with 18 bases between the two germline ends. Germline values: CDR1 SGHDT, CDR2 YYEEEE. The CDR3 loop spans 16 amino acids. The clonotype comes from a human patient who had a liver transplant. Some T cells may possibly be graft donor cells. The chain joins TRBV5-6 to TRBJ1-6, with D tentatively TRBD1 (6 bases). As DNA, the CDR3 is TGTGCCAGCAGCTTCAATGTTGGCAGGGGCCCTTCACCCCTCCACTTT. Translated: CASSFNVGRGPSPLHF.